This T cell receptor beta chain was identified in a study of T cell repertoires in cytomegalovirus infection. This clonotype was picked up a small number of times. Antigen: not known. TCRdb fed the reads into MiXCR, producing one record per CDR3 protein. Among 250,000 to 400,000 distinct CDR3 sequences listed, around 25% were seen once. Trimming took 7 bases from V and 3 from J, leaving 12 bases between them. Germline V gene lookup returns CDR1 SGHTA and CDR2 FQGNSA. This CDR3 spans 14 amino acids. Study outcomes and limitations: Predominance within the ex vivo response was attributable to HLA-C-restricted CMV-specific TCR beta clonotypes.

This chain connects TRBV7-2 to TRBJ2-2; D unresolved. The sequencing used cultured PBMCs, collected from culture after CMV antigen stimulation. The TCR was taken from a human donor in good health (CMV status not recorded). Some clones in this sample may be carry-over from other donors' samples. The chain's CDR3 is CASNRGQYTGELFF. CDR3 nucleotides: TGTGCCAGCAACCGTGGGCAGTACACCGGGGAGCTGTTTTTT.